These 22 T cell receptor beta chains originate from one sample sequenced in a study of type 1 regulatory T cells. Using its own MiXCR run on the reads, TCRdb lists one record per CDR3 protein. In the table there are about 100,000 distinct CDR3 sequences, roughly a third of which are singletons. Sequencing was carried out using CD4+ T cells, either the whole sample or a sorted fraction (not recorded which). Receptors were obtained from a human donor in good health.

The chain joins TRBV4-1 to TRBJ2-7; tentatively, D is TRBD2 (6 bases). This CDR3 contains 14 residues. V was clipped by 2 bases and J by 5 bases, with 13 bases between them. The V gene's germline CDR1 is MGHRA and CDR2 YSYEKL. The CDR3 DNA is TGCGCCAGCAGCCAACTAGCGTTGTCCCACGAGCAGTACTTC. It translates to CASSQLALSHEQYF.

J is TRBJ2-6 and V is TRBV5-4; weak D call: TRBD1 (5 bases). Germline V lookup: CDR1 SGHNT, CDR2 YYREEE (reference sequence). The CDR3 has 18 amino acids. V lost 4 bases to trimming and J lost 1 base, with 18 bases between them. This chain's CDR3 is CASSTQRGGLSGANVLTF. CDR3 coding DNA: TGTGCCAGCAGCACCCAAAGGGGCGGTCTGTCTGGGGCCAACGTCCTGACTTTC.

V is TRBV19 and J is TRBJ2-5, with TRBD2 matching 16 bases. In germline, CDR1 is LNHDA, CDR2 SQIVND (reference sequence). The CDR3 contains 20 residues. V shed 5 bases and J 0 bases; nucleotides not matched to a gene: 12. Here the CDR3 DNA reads TGTGCCAGTAGTCCCTGGGGACTAGCGGGAGGGACCACCTACCAAGAGACCCAGTACTTC. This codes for CASSPWGLAGGTTYQETQYF.

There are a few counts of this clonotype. The CDR3 sequence is CASSLQGAGGANVLTF. In DNA form, the CDR3 reads TGTGCCAGCAGTTTACAGGGGGCGGGTGGGGCCAACGTCCTGACTTTC. The V call is TRBV28, the J call TRBJ2-6; the match to TRBD1 covers 8 bases. This CDR3 spans 16 amino acids. Germline CDR1 is MDHEN and CDR2 is SYDVKM. V lost 2 bases to trimming and J lost 3 bases; unmatched junction nucleotides: 3. Drawing the rest from reference TRBV28 and TRBJ2-6, the complete variable domain is DVKVTQSSRYLVKRTGEKVFLECVQDMDHENMFWYRQDPGLGLRLIYFSYDVKMKEKGDIPEGYSVSREKKERFSLILESASTNQTSMYLCASSLQGAGGANVLTFGAGSRLTVL.

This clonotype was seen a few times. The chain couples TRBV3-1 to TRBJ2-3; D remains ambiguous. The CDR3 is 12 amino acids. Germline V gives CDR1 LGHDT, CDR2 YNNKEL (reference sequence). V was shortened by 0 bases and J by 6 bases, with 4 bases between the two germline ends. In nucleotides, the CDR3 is TGTGCCAGCAGCCAAGAGGTCGATACGCAGTATTTT. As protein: CASSQEVDTQYF.

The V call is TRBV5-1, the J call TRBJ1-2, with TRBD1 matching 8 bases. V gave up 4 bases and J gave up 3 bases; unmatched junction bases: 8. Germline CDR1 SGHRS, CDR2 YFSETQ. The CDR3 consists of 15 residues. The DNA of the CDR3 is TGCGCCAGCAGCCCACTCAGGGGGCTAGACTATGGCTACACCTTC. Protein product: CASSPLRGLDYGYTF.

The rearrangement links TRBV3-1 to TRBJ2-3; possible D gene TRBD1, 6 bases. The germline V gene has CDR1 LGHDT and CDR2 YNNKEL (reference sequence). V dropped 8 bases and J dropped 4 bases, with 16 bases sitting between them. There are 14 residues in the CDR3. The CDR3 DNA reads TGTGCCAGCCGAAGGGGGTTGGGTCCAGATACGCAGTATTTT. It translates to CASRRGLGPDTQYF.

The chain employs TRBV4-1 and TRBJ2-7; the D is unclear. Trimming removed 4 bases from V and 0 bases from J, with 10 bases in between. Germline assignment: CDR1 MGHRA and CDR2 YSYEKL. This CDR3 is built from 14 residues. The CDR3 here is CASSPRVSSYEQYF. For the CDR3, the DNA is TGCGCCAGCAGCCCAAGAGTTTCCTCCTACGAGCAGTACTTC.

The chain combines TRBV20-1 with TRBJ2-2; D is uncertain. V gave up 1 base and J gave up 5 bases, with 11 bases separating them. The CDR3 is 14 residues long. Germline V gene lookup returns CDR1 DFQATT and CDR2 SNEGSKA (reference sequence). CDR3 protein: CSARGNYGTGELFF. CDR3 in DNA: TGCAGTGCTAGAGGCAACTATGGTACCGGGGAGCTGTTTTTT.

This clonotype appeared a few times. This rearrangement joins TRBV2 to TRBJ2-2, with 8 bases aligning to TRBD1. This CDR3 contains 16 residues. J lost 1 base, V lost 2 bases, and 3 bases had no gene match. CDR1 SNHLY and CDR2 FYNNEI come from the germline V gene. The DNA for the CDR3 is TGTGCCAGCAGTGAACGCGGGACAGGGAACACCGGGGAGCTGTTTTTT. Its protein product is CASSERGTGNTGELFF.

This CDR3 reads CASSQDWGTEAFF. The CDR3 region has the DNA TGTGCCAGCAGCCAAGATTGGGGCACTGAAGCTTTCTTT. The rearrangement links TRBV4-2 to TRBJ1-1; no reliable D call. There are 13 residues in the CDR3. Trimming took off 0 bases at V and 4 bases at J, with 6 bases between the two ends. The germline V gene has CDR1 LGHNA and CDR2 YNFKEQ.

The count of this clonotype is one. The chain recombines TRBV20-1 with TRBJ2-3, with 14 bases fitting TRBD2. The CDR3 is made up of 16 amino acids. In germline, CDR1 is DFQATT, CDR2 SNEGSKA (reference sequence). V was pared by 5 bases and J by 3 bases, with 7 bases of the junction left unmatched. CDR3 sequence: CSAWETSGRVTDTQYF. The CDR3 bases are TGCAGTGCTTGGGAGACTAGCGGGAGGGTGACAGATACGCAGTATTTT.

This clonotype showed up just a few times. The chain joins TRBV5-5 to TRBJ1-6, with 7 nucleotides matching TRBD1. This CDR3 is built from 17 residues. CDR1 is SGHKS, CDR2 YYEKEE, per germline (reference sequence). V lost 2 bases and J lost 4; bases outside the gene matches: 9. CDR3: CASSLRPGTEYNSPLHF. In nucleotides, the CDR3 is TGTGCCAGCAGCTTAAGGCCAGGGACAGAATATAATTCACCCCTCCACTTT.

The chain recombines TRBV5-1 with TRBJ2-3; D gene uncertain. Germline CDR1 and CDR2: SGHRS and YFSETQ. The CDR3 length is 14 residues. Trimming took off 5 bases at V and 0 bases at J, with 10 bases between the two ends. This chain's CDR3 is CASRFGSSTDTQYF. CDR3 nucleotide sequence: TGCGCCAGCAGGTTCGGGTCTAGCACAGATACGCAGTATTTT. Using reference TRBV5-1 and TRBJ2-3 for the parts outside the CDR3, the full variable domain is KAGVTQTPRYLIKTRGQQVTLSCSPISGHRSVSWYQQTPGQGLQFLFEYFSETQRNKGNFPGRFSGRQFSNSRSEMNVSTLELGDSALYLCASRFGSSTDTQYFGPGTRLTVL.

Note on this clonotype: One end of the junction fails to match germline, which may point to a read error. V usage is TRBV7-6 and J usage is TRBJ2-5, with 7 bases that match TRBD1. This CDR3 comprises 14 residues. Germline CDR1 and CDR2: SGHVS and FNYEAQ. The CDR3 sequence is CASSRTRQGETQYF. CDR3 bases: TGTGCCAGCAGCCGAACGCGACAGGGAGAGACCCAGTACTTT.

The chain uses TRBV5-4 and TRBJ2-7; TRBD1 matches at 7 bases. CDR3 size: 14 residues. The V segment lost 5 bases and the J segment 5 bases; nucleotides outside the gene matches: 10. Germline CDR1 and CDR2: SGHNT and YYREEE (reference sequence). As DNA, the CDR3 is TGTGCCAGCAGACCCGACAGGGAAATGGACGAGCAGTACTTC. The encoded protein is CASRPDREMDEQYF.

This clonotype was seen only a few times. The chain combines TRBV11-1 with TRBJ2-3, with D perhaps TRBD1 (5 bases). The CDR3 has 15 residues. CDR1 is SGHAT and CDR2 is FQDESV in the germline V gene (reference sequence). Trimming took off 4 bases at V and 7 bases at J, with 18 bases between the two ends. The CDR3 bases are TGTGCCAGCAGCTCCCGACAGACCCTCAGACATACGCAGTATTTT. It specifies CASSSRQTLRHTQYF.

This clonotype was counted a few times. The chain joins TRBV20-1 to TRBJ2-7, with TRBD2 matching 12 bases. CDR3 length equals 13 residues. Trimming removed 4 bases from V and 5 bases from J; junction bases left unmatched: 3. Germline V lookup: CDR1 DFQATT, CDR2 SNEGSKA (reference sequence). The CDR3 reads CSATSGRANEQYF. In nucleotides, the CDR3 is TGCAGTGCTACTAGCGGGAGGGCCAACGAGCAGTACTTC.

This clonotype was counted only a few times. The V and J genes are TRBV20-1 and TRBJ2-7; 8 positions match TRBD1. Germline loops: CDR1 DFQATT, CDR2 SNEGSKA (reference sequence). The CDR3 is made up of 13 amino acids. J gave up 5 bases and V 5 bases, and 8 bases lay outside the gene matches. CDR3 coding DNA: TGCAGTGCTGGAGGACAGGGTTTCCACGAGCAGTACTTC. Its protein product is CSAGGQGFHEQYF.

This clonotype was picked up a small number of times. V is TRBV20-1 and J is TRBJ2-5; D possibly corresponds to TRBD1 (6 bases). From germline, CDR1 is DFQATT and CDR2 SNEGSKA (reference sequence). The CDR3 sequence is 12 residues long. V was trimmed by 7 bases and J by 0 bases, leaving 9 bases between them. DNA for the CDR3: TGCAGTGTCAGGGGCTACCAAGAGACCCAGTACTTC. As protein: CSVRGYQETQYF.

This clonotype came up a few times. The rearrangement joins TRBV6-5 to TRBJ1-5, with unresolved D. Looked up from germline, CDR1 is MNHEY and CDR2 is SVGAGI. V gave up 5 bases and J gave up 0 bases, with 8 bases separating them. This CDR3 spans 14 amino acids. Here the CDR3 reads CASSATDSNQPQHF. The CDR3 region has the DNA TGTGCCAGCAGTGCGACGGATAGCAATCAGCCCCAGCATTTT.

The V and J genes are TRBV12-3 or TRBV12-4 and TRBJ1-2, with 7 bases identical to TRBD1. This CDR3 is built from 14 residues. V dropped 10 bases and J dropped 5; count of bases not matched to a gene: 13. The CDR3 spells CATITPPGGYGYTF. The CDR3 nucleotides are TGTGCCACGATCACTCCCCCAGGGGGTTATGGCTACACCTTC.